This T cell receptor beta chain was sequenced during a study of cytomegalovirus exposure and HLA in healthy donors (TCRdb year 2017). With regard to the full study: According to an earlier analysis of 587 of the donors, roughly 180 million T cells yielded over 90 million unique TCR beta sequences and approximately 280 Gb of sequence data. About 310 gigabases of sequencing data and around 87 million unique TCR sequences were included in an early release covering 500 to 750 HLA-typed donors. The genetic ancestry cluster associated with self-reported Caucasian donors included 81% of the 398 genotyped donors. The study aimed to test whether signatures of past pathogen exposure could be identified by cataloging public T cell receptors. The study used immunosequencing to profile the T cell repertoires of approximately 650 subjects and linked those repertoires to cytomegalovirus serostatus. Besides the first cohort of under 700 subjects, a separate validation cohort made up of over a hundred different subjects was used. High-throughput TCR immunosequencing, statistical association of individual TCRs with disease status, and machine learning were combined to predict cytomegalovirus infection status. A later analysis re-analyzed previously published TCR beta repertoires from several hundred donors and added high-resolution HLA genotyping to study TCR occurrence patterns. The later analysis used no new phenotypic data to find candidate immune exposures, relying instead on TCR beta sequences and their occurrence across donors. In an earlier analysis of 500 to 650 of the donors, high-throughput TCR beta sequencing was used to judge whether each TCR beta V gene segment behaved as functional or pseudogenic. Donor age, sex, ethnicity and CMV serostatus were compiled together with the repertoire data. Genome-wide SNP genotypes for about 65% of the roughly 670 donors were used in a later genetic analysis, which treated that subset as a discovery cohort. Every discovery cohort repertoire had been produced on one sequencing platform. HLA typing covered class I and class II loci at four-digit resolution. Typing coverage differed by locus: A, B, C, DRB1 and DQB1 were typed in roughly 620-630 donors, DQA1 in about 510, DPA1 in 600 to 610, and DPB1 in roughly 450. About five DR-DQ haplotypes were treated as single units for association and clustering because of strong linkage in the cohort. On average, about 200,000 unique TCR beta nucleotide sequences were sequenced per donor among more than 350 genotyped donors of the cohort, with 15% to 20% of those sequences being non-productive.

Library creation used the immunoSEQ multiplex PCR assay. For the multiplex PCR, a mixture combining 60 forward primers for TCR Vbeta segments and 13 reverse primers for TCR Jbeta segments was used. A multiplex PCR assay on genomic DNA amplified the CDR3 region of rearranged TCR beta genes. The amplified TCR beta libraries were sequenced on the Illumina HiSeq System as 87-base-pair reads. On the study's bioinformatics: A later analysis counted some 74 million unique TCR beta chains across the 700 or so repertoires, and roughly 10 million of these chains were shared by at least two donors. Raw reads were error-corrected and collapsed into unique sequences with a nearest-neighbor algorithm that merged closely related sequences to remove PCR and sequencing errors. CDR3 sequences were aligned to IMGT reference sequences to assign V, D and J gene segments. For a sequence to be retained, a match of at least six nucleotides was required to both a V gene segment and a J gene segment. A rearrangement was called productive if the CDR3 had no stop codons and remained in frame with V and J, and every other rearrangement was called non-productive. CDR3 was defined according to IMGT convention as the region running from the second conserved V-encoded cysteine to the conserved J-encoded phenylalanine. The earlier analysis of 550 to 650 of the donors excluded any sequence lacking an unambiguous match to a single V gene segment. An earlier analysis of a few hundred of the donors called V segments functional above 56.7% productive rearrangements and segregating when the between-donor standard deviation exceeded 5%. To diagnose cytomegalovirus status from the catalog of TCR beta chain sequences, a statistical classification framework was built. A later analysis assigned V and J genes by comparing TCR nucleotide sequences with IMGT/GENE-DB human TR gene sequences. In a later analysis, CDR3 sequences and most-parsimonious VDJ recombination scenarios were assigned using the TCRdist pipeline. In a later analysis, each TCR beta chain was defined by its CDR3 amino acid sequence together with its V-gene family, and reads without a unique V-gene family were excluded. To address suspected cross-contamination and a sequencing artifact, a later analysis removed 550 to 750 highly shared, low-generation-probability nucleotide sequences. In a later analysis, a clonal expansion index was calculated for each public chain from normalized within-repertoire ranks of inferred template counts. A later analysis computed generation probabilities with a VDJ recombination model fitted to out-of-frame rearrangements, and checked the results against IGoR. In a later analysis, hypergeometric tests were used to score TCR-TCR, TCR-HLA and TCR-CMV co-occurrence, with a repertoire-size bias correction applied to TCR pairs. False discovery rates were estimated in a later analysis by permuting HLA or CMV assignments 20 times. A later analysis grouped co-occurring TCRs with DBSCAN, adding TCRdist sequence similarity when clustering within HLA-allele-positive subsets. Repertoires with fewer than 30,000 or more than 120,000 public chains were left out of co-occurrence clustering, as were a handful of repertoires with anomalous nucleotide sharing. Here the immuneACCESS table is served through TCRdb, limited to in-frame sequences with V and J called. Missing clones are a known gap in these copies; in checked studies unresolved V genes cover under half, and the rest lacks a known reason. The D gene and trimming were derived from the DNA, and the V and J assignments and clone size from that table. In all, the sample holds about 160,000 clones, and 60% to 80% of those were seen once. The top ten clones comprise roughly 9.7% of the sample.

A word on this clone: What antigen it recognizes has not been identified. Per-base quality was not reported, and no clone a single base away is much larger than it.

Its CDR3 holds 13 amino acids, cysteine through phenylalanine. Here the CDR3 DNA is all that survives: 39 bases in frame from base 1. V gives up 2 bases and J gives up 7 bases, and the segment between their germline ends measures 10 bases. CDR1 SGHKS and CDR2 YYEKEE are derived from the germline V gene (reference sequence). The cohort consisted of 666 healthy bone marrow donors. Cohort members were all nominally healthy when sampled, although unrecorded immune exposures were likely present. The donor was CMV seropositive and belonged to the group of 250 to 350 seropositive cohort members. A peripheral blood sample was collected from each donor, and TCR beta sequencing was performed on peripheral blood mononuclear cells. The Qiagen DNeasy Blood Extraction Kit was used to extract genomic DNA from the blood cell samples. What the study reported, not specific to this receptor: V-gene and J-gene trimming of TCR beta chains was associated with a missense DCLRE1C variant in a later genetic analysis, and the association was replicated in an independent cohort. The cohort was sequenced for TCR beta chains only, and without alpha or paired-chain data the features that could be detected were limited. In an earlier analysis of fewer than 700 of the donors, most TCR beta V segments appeared in productive rearrangements about 87% or about 30% of the time, broadly matching IMGT annotations. Three of the identified cytomegalovirus-associated TCR beta chains were confirmed in vitro to be specific for cytomegalovirus antigens. It was suggested by the authors that the approach could potentially be generalized to other disease states and immunological phenotypes. The study listed 150 to 200 TCR beta chains as associated with cytomegalovirus. Approximately 16 rarely observed V segments, including chromosome 9 orphons, were excluded from the earlier analysis of about 500 of the donors because counts were too low. Assigning TCR associations to individual alleles was difficult when HLA alleles, especially DR and DQ, strongly co-occurred. According to a later analysis, most CMV-associated TCR beta chains appeared to be HLA-restricted, and the HLA associations seemed to be driven largely by CMV exposure. Correlated functional status among segregating V segments might be attributable to linkage disequilibrium, but an unknown experimental factor could not be ruled out. Because HLA typing was unavailable for some donors at each locus, only the typed subset was used in association tests. In a later analysis, HLA-associated TCR beta chains were found to be more clonally expanded and to have lower generation probabilities than equally common non-associated chains. A further reported finding was that TCR beta sequences accurately predicted the HLA-A and HLA-B alleles for most subjects in the first cohort. In a later analysis, the rate of TCR association differed among HLA loci, with DRB1 alleles having the most associated TCRs and HLA-C alleles having the fewest. A later genetic analysis reported fewer N-insertions in productive TCRs among donors in an Asian-associated ancestry cluster than the roughly 700-donor mean. While some public TCRs were present in many individuals, most TCR sequences turned up only very rarely across donors. The 87-base-pair reads could not distinguish some IMGT-functional V segments, including TRBV6-2 and TRBV6-3, so those segments were excluded. Several of the top co-occurrence clusters appeared to be linked to parvovirus B19, influenza, CMV and Epstein-Barr virus, according to a later analysis. At a false discovery rate of 0.05, a later analysis linked about 17,000 TCR beta sequences to specific HLA alleles. A group of highly shared sequence variants was considered likely to be a technical artifact of the sequencing pipeline. Sequencing depth was assumed to be roughly uniform across donors in the presence/absence analyses, though that assumption may not hold. The only immune exposure information available for the cohort was CMV serostatus. Cytomegalovirus status was reported to be diagnosed by the classifier with high specificity and sensitivity in both the original and validation cohorts.

The sequencing sample was made of PBMCs. The rearranged chain carries TRBV5-5 and TRBJ2-1, with the D segment identity uncertain. This sequence originates from a man younger than 35 in good health and CMV-seropositive. The bases read TGTGCCAGCAGCTTTTACAGTCGAAATGAGCAGTTCTTC. It codes for CASSFYSRNEQFF.